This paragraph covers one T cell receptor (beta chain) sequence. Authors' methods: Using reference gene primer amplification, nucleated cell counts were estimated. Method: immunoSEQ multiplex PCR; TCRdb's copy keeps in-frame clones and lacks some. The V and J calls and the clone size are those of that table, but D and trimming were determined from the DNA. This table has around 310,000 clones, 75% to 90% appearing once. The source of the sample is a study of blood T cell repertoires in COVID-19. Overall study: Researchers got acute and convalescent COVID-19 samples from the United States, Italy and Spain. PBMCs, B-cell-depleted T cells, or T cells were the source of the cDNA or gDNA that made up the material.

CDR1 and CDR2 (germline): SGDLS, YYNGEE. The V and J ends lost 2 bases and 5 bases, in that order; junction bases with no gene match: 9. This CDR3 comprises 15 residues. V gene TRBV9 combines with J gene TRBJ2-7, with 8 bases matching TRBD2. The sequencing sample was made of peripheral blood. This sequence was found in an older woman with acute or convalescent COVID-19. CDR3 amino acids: CASSVGLGTEHEQYF. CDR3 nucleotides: TGTGCCAGCAGCGTGGGACTAGGGACGGAGCACGAGCAGTACTTC.